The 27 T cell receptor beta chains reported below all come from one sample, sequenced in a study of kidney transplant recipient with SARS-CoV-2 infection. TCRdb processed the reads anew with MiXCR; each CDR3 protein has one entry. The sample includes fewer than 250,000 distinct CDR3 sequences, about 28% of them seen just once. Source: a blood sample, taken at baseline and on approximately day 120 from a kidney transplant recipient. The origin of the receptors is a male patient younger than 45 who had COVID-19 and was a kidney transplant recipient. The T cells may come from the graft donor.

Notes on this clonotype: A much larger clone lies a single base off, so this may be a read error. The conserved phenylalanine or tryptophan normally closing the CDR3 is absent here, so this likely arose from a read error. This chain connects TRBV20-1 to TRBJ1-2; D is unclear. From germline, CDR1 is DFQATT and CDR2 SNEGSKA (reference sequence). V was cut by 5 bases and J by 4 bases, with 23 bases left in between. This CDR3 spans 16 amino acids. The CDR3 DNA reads TGCAGTGCTTGCAAACGGCTGTTTCGAAAGACCTATGGCTACACCCTC. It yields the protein CSACKRLFRKTYGYTL.

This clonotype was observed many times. The CDR3 is CASRDPVTGGAKNEQFF. The CDR3 DNA sequence: TGTGCCAGCAGAGACCCTGTAACAGGGGGCGCCAAAAATGAGCAGTTCTTC. The chain couples TRBV2 to TRBJ2-1, with TRBD1 matching over 9 bases. This CDR3 spans 17 amino acids. V gave up 6 bases and J gave up 7 bases; unmatched junction bases: 16. Germline CDR1 reads SNHLY; CDR2 reads FYNNEI. The variable domain in full, with the rest retrieved from reference TRBV2 and TRBJ2-1, is EPEVTQTPSHQVTQMGQEVILRCVPISNHLYFYWYRQILGQKVEFLVSFYNNEISEKSEIFDDQFSVERPDGSNFTLKIRSTKLEDSAMYFCASRDPVTGGAKNEQFFGPGTRLTVL.

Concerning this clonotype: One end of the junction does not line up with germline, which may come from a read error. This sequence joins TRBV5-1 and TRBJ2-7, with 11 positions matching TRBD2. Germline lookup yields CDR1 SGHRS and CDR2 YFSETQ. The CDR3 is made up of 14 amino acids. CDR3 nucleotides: TGCGTCAGCAGTCGACTAGCGGGGTCCTACGAGCAGTACTTC. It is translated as CVSSRLAGSYEQYF.

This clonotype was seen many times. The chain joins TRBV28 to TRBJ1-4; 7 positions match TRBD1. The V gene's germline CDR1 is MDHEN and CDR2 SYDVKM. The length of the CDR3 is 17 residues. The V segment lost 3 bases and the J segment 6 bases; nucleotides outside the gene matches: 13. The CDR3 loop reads CASSFPWADRRYEKLFF. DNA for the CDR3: TGTGCCAGCAGTTTCCCTTGGGCGGACAGGAGATATGAAAAACTGTTTTTT.

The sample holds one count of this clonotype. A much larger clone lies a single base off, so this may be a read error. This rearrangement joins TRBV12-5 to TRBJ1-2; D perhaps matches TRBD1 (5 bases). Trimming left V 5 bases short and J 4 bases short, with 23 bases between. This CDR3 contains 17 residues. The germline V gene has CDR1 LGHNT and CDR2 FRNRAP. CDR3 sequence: CASGPYPLQGKTYGYTF. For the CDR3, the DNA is TGTGCTAGTGGTCCATATCCTTTGCAGGGAAAGACCTATGGCTACACCTTC. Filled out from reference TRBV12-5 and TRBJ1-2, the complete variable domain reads DARVTQTPRHKVTEMGQEVTMRCQPILGHNTVFWYRQTMMQGLELLAYFRNRAPLDDSGMPKDRFSAEMPDATLATLKIQPSEPRDSAVYFCASGPYPLQGKTYGYTFGSGTRLTVV.

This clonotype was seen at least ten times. This CDR3 is CASSYSDGVTQYF. The DNA of the CDR3 is TGTGCCAGCAGTTACTCAGACGGAGTGACCCAGTACTTC. The chain links TRBV6-5 to TRBJ2-5; D ambiguous. V was pared by 0 bases and J by 7 bases, with 9 bases between. This CDR3 spans 13 amino acids. Germline CDR1 reads MNHEY; CDR2 reads SVGAGI.

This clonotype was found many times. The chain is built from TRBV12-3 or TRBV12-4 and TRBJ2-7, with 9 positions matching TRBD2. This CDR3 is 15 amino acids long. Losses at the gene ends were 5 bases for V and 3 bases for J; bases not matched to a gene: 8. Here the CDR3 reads CASSESLAGFYEQYF. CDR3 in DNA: TGTGCCAGCAGTGAGAGCCTAGCGGGATTCTACGAGCAGTACTTC.

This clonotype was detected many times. The CDR3 DNA is TGTGCCAGCAGTTTTAATGAAGCTTTCTTT. Its protein is CASSFNEAFF. J is TRBJ1-1 and V is TRBV2; D is ambiguous. This CDR3 contains 10 residues. Trimming left V 5 bases short and J 7 bases short, with 5 bases between. Germline lookup yields CDR1 SNHLY and CDR2 FYNNEI. Complete variable domain (other parts from reference TRBV2 and TRBJ1-1): EPEVTQTPSHQVTQMGQEVILRCVPISNHLYFYWYRQILGQKVEFLVSFYNNEISEKSEIFDDQFSVERPDGSNFTLKIRSTKLEDSAMYFCASSFNEAFFGQGTRLTVV.

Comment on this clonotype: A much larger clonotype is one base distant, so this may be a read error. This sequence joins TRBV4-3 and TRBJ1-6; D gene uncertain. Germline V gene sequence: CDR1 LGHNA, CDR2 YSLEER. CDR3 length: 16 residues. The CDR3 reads CTSSQDRSSYNSPLHF. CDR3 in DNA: TGCACCAGCAGCCAAGATCGTAGCTCCTATAATTCACCCCTCCACTTT.

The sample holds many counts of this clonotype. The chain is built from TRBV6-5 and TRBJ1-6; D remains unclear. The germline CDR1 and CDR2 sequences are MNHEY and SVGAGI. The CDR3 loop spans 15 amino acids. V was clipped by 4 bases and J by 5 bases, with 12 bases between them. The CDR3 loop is CASSSRPGNNSPLHF. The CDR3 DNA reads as TGTGCCAGCAGTTCCCGGCCCGGCAATAATTCACCCCTCCACTTT.

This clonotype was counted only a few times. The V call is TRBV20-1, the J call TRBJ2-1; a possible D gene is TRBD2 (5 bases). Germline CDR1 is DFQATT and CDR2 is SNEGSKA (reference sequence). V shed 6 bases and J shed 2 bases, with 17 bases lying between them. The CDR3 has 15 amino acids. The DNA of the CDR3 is TGCAGTGCCAGCAGTAACGGGAAGCCCTACAATGAGCAGTTCTTC. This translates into CSASSNGKPYNEQFF.

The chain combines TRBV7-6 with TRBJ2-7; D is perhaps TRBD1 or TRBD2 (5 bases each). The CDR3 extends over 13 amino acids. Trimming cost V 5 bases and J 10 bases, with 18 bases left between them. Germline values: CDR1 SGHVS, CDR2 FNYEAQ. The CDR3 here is CASSKGRQEAQYF. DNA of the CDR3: TGTGCCAGCAGCAAGGGACGGCAAGAGGCCCAGTACTTC. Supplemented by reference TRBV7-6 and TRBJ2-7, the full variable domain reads GAGVSQSPRYKVTKRGQDVALRCDPISGHVSLYWYRQALGQGPEFLTYFNYEAQQDKSGLPNDRFSAERPEGSISTLTIQRTEQRDSAMYRCASSKGRQEAQYFGPGTRLTVT.

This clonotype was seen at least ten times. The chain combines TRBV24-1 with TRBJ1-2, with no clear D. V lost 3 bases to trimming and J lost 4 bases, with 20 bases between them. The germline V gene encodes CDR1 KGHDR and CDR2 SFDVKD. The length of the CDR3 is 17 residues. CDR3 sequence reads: CATSDRSSTRKTYGYTF. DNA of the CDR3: TGTGCCACCAGTGATCGAAGTAGTACCAGAAAGACCTATGGCTACACCTTC.

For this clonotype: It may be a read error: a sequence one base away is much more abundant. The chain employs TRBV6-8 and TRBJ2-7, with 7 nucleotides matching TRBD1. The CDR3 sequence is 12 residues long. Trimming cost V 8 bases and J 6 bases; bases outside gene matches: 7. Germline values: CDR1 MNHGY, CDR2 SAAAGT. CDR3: CASGEQGSEQYF. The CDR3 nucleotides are TGTGCCAGCGGAGAACAGGGGTCCGAGCAGTACTTC.

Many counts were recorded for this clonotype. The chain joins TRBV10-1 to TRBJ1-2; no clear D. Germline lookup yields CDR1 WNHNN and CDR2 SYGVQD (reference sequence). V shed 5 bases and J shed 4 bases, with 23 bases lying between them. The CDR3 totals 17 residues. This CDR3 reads CASSLQVRSRKTYGYTF. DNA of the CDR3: TGCGCCAGCAGTCTCCAAGTAAGATCGCGAAAGACCTATGGCTACACCTTC.

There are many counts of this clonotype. The CDR3 DNA reads as TGTGCCTCCGGACAGGGGGCAGATAGCAATCAGCCCCAGCATTTT. It is translated as CASGQGADSNQPQHF. This sequence joins TRBV10-3 and TRBJ1-5; 11 bases are shared with TRBD1. This CDR3 spans 15 amino acids. CDR1 ENHRY and CDR2 SYGVKD come from the germline V gene. V gave up 11 bases and J gave up 0 bases; unmatched junction bases: 6.

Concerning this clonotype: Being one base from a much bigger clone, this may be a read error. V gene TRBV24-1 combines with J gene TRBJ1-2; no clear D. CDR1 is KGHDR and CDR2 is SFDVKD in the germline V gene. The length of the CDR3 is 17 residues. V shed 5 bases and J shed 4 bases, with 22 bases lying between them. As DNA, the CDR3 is TGTGCCACCAGTGTAGTGCCTAGTACCATAAAGACCTATGGCTACACCTTC. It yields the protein CATSVVPSTIKTYGYTF.

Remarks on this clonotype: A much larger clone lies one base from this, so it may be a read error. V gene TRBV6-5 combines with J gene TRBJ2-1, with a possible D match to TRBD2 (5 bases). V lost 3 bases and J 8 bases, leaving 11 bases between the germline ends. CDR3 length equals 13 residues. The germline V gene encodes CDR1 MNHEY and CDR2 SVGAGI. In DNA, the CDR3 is TGTGCCAGCAGTTATGTTCTGGGAGATGAGCAGTTCTTC. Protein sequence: CASSYVLGDEQFF.

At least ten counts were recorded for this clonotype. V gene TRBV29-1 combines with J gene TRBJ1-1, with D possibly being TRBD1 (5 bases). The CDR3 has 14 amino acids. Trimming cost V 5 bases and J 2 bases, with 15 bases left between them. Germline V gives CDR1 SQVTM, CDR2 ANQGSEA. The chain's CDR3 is CSVNPGTANTEAFF. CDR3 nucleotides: TGCAGCGTTAACCCCGGGACCGCCAACACTGAAGCTTTCTTT.

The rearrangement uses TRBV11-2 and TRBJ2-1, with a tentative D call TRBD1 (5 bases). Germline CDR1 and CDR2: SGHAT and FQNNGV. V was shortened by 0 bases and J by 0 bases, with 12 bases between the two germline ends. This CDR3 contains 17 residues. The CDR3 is CASSLDWGVSSYNEQFF. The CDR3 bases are TGTGCCAGCAGCTTAGATTGGGGCGTGAGCTCCTACAATGAGCAGTTCTTC.

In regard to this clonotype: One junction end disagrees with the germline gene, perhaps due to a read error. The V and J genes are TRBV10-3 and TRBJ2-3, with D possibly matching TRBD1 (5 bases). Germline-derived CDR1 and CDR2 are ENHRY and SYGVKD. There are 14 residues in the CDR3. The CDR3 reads CAIRQVGSTDAQYF. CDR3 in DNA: TGTGCCATCAGACAGGTTGGTAGCACAGATGCGCAGTATTTT.

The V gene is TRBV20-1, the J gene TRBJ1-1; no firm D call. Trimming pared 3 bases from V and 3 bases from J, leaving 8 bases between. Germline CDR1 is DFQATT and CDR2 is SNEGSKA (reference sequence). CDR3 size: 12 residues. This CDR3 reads CSASSPDTEAFF. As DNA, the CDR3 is TGCAGTGCTAGTAGTCCTGACACTGAAGCTTTCTTT.

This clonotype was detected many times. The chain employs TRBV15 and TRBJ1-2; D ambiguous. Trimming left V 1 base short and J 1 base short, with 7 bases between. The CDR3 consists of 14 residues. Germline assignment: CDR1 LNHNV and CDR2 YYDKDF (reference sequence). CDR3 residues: CATSRVSDNYGYTF. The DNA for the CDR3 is TGTGCCACCAGCAGAGTGAGTGATAACTATGGCTACACCTTC.

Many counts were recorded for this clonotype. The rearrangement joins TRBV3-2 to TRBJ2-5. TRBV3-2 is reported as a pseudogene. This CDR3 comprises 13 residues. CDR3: CASSQERHMTQYF. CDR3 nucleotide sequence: TGTGCCAGCAGCCAAGAACGCCATATGACCCAGTACTTC.

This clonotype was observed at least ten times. The CDR3 region is CASSLRGSEGEKLFF. CDR3 coding DNA: TGTGCCAGCAGCCTAAGGGGTTCCGAAGGGGAAAAACTGTTTTTT. The J gene is TRBJ1-4, the V gene TRBV14; D might be TRBD1 (5 bases). Trimming stripped 4 bases from V and 8 bases from J, with 17 bases between. The CDR3 is 15 amino acids. Germline V gene lookup returns CDR1 SGHDN and CDR2 FVKESK.

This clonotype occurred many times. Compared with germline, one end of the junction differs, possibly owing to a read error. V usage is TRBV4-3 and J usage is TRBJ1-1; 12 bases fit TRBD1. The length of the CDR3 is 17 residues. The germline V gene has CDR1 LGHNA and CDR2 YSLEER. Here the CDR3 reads CASSQDHEGQGAGGHLF. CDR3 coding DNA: TGCGCCAGCAGCCAAGATCACGAGGGACAGGGGGCGGGGGGGCACCTTTTT.

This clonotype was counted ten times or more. The CDR3 here is CASSLGQSSGNTIYF. Written as DNA, the CDR3 is TGCGCCAGCAGCCTGGGACAGAGCTCTGGAAACACCATATATTTT. J is TRBJ1-3 and V is TRBV5-1; 7 bases agree with TRBD1. CDR3 length: 15 residues. Looked up from germline, CDR1 is SGHRS and CDR2 is YFSETQ. The junction had 4 bases not matched to a gene; V was cut back by 4 bases and J by 0 bases.